These 14 T cell receptor beta chains share one sample of origin, sequenced in a study of control samples from healthy donors and cancer patients. The assay was immunoSEQ multiplex PCR, and TCRdb's table has in-frame clones only and misses some. The sample has 70,000 to 80,000 clones, about 87% seen once. Material: PBMCs. Receptor source: a woman aged 55-70 years with head and neck cancer.

This clone was recorded only once. The chain employs TRBV18 and TRBJ2-1; D might be TRBD2 (6 bases). The V gene's germline CDR1 is KGHSH and CDR2 LQKENI. There are 15 residues in the CDR3. V was trimmed by 1 base and J by 6 bases, leaving 13 bases between them. CDR3 loop: CASSPQRSSGNEQFF. The CDR3 coding sequence is TGTGCCAGCTCACCACAAAGGAGTAGCGGCAATGAGCAGTTCTTC.

There are a few counts of this clone. The rearrangement links TRBV13 to TRBJ2-3; TRBD2 agrees at 8 bases. The CDR3 is 15 amino acids. J gave up 0 bases and V 2 bases, and 1 base lay outside the gene matches. Germline loops: CDR1 PRHDT, CDR2 FYEKMQ (reference sequence). The CDR3 sequence: CASSLPSGSTDTQYF. CDR3 sequence (DNA): TGTGCCAGCAGCTTACCTAGCGGGAGCACAGATACGCAGTATTTT.

The chain recombines TRBV29-1 with TRBJ2-1; D unclear. This CDR3 comprises 12 residues. Germline V gene data show CDR1 as SQVTM and CDR2 as ANQGSEA. The germline V and J ends were trimmed by 4 bases and 2 bases, with 6 bases remaining between them. CDR3 sequence reads: CSVGSTYNEQFF. In DNA, the CDR3 is TGCAGCGTTGGAAGTACCTACAATGAGCAGTTCTTC.

The sample holds one count of this clone. The CDR3 bases are TGTGCCAGCAGCTTTCGTGAGAGACCTAACTATGGCTACACCTTC. Encoded protein: CASSFRERPNYGYTF. The V gene is TRBV5-4, the J gene TRBJ1-2; D is unresolved. The V end lost 2 bases, the J end lost 0 bases, and 11 bases lay between the germline ends. The V gene's germline CDR1 is SGHNT and CDR2 YYREEE (reference sequence). This CDR3 spans 15 amino acids.

V gene TRBV7-7 combines with J gene TRBJ2-1; possibly TRBD2 for D (6 bases). Germline V gene sequence: CDR1 SSHAT, CDR2 FNYEAQ (reference sequence). Trimming took off 0 bases at V and 5 bases at J, with 8 bases between the two ends. CDR3 size: 14 residues. The CDR3 DNA sequence: TGTGCCAGCAGCTTAGCTAGCGGAGACAATGAGCAGTTCTTC. It translates to CASSLASGDNEQFF.

The CDR3 bases are TGTGCCAGCAGCTTAGTACTAGCGGGCCTTTCCTACGAGCAGTACTTC. Translated: CASSLVLAGLSYEQYF. V and J are TRBV7-2 and TRBJ2-7, with 9 bases fitting TRBD2. The CDR3 sequence is 16 residues long. Per the germline V gene, CDR1 is SGHTA and CDR2 is FQGNSA. V gave up 1 base and J gave up 1 base; unmatched junction bases: 5.

The chain couples TRBV6-1 to TRBJ1-6, with D unresolved. The CDR3 totals 15 residues. Germline V lookup: CDR1 MNHNS, CDR2 SASEGT. V lost 3 bases and J 1 base, leaving 7 bases between the germline ends. The CDR3 nucleotides read TGTGCCAGCAGTGAGGGGAGGTCCTATAATTCACCCCTCCACTTT. This translates into CASSEGRSYNSPLHF.

Of note for this clone: The sample has other DNA sequences that encode this CDR3 too. The chain uses TRBV12-5 and TRBJ2-5, with 8 bases identical to TRBD2. The CDR3 spans 15 residues. V lost 3 bases to trimming and J lost 7 bases; unmatched junction nucleotides: 10. Germline V lookup: CDR1 LGHNT, CDR2 FRNRAP. CDR3 nucleotides: TGTGCTAGTGGTTTCTCAACGGGGGGGCCGGCGACCCAGTACTTC. Translation gives CASGFSTGGPATQYF.

The V and J genes are TRBV29-1 and TRBJ2-1, with TRBD2 identical over 9 bases. Looked up from germline, CDR1 is SQVTM and CDR2 is ANQGSEA. V was pared by 5 bases and J by 4 bases, with 6 bases of the junction left unmatched. CDR3 size: 14 residues. CDR3 in DNA: TGCAGCGTTTTAACTAGCGGGCCTTACAATGAGCAGTTCTTC. Translating it yields CSVLTSGPYNEQFF.

The chain uses TRBV3-1 (or the pseudogene TRBV3-2) and TRBJ1-6; possibly TRBD1 for D (5 bases). The CDR3 has 16 amino acids. CDR1 is LGHDT and CDR2 is YNNKEL in the germline V gene (reference sequence). Trimming took 4 bases from V and 8 from J, leaving 18 bases between them. The DNA of the CDR3 is TGTGCCAGCAGCCTGGGGGAGTCTTCCAATTATTCACCCCTCCACTTT. Encoded protein: CASSLGESSNYSPLHF.

The chain carries TRBV5-1 and TRBJ2-3; TRBD2 matches at 11 bases. With V trimmed by 0 bases and J by 0 bases, 9 bases remained unmatched. The CDR3 sequence is 19 residues long. Germline CDR1 SGHRS, CDR2 YFSETQ. The CDR3 is CASSLVLLAGVTSTDTQYF. For the CDR3, the DNA is TGCGCCAGCAGCTTGGTGTTACTAGCGGGAGTAACTAGCACAGATACGCAGTATTTT. Looking up the rest from reference TRBV5-1 and TRBJ2-3 gives the full variable domain: KAGVTQTPRYLIKTRGQQVTLSCSPISGHRSVSWYQQTPGQGLQFLFEYFSETQRNKGNFPGRFSGRQFSNSRSEMNVSTLELGDSALYLCASSLVLLAGVTSTDTQYFGPGTRLTVL.

The table lists this clone with a few counts. The rearrangement links TRBV5-1 to TRBJ1-2; D is unclear. The CDR3 totals 13 residues. The germline V and J ends were trimmed by 0 bases and 2 bases, with 5 bases remaining between them. Germline CDR1 reads SGHRS; CDR2 reads YFSETQ. The CDR3 protein is CASSLDGNYGYTF. The CDR3 DNA is TGCGCCAGCAGCTTGGACGGAAACTATGGCTACACCTTC.

The chain joins TRBV30 to TRBJ1-5; 7 bases fit TRBD1. The CDR3 consists of 13 residues. J lost 5 bases, V lost 2 bases, and 3 bases had no gene match. Germline CDR1 and CDR2: GTSNPN and SVGIG (reference sequence). CDR3 sequence: CAWSLTGDQPQHF. The DNA for the CDR3 is TGTGCCTGGAGTCTTACAGGGGATCAGCCCCAGCATTTT.

The chain couples TRBV28 to TRBJ2-1, with D perhaps TRBD1 (5 bases). The V end was cut by 5 bases, the J end by 0 bases, with 17 bases between. The CDR3 runs 17 residues. Germline V gives CDR1 MDHEN, CDR2 SYDVKM. DNA of the CDR3: TGTGCCAGCAGTCTAGACCTCTACAGGAGCTCCTACAATGAGCAGTTCTTC. It yields the protein CASSLDLYRSSYNEQFF.